Listed below are T cell receptor beta chains from one sample, sequenced in a study of blood T cell repertoires in COVID-19. Profiling relied on immunoSEQ multiplex PCR, and the TCRdb table lists in-frame clones only, not all of them. The table has approximately 270,000 clones, 91% seen once. The sequenced material came from PBMCs or T cells enriched from blood (not recorded which). All receptors come from a man aged 40-49 years who had been exposed to COVID-19. The CDR3 runs from the conserved cysteine through the conserved F or W. A D gene is named only where the DNA matches it firmly. Only some rows state a clone size, as once, few, many or a class for expanded clones.

d_call: NA; j_call: TRBJ2-5; clone_size: NA; v_call: TRBV14; cdr3_nt: TGTGCCAGCAGCCAATTCTGGTCCGGGGAGACCCAGTACTTC; cdr3_aa: CASSQFWSGETQYF
d_call: TRBD1; j_call: TRBJ1-2; clone_size: NA; v_call: TRBV19; cdr3_nt: TGTGCCAGTAGTCCGAGACAGGGGGCCCGAGGCTACACCTTC; cdr3_aa: CASSPRQGARGYTF
d_call: NA; j_call: TRBJ1-4; clone_size: NA; v_call: TRBV21-1; cdr3_nt: TGTGCCAGCAGCAAACAGACAGGGGGCGGGATCACTAATGAAAAACTGTTTTTT; cdr3_aa: CASSKQTGGGITNEKLFF
d_call: TRBD1; j_call: TRBJ2-7; clone_size: NA; v_call: TRBV11-2; cdr3_nt: TGTGCCAGCAGCTCCTGGACAGGGGGCTCCTACGAGCAGTACTTC; cdr3_aa: CASSSWTGGSYEQYF
d_call: NA; j_call: TRBJ2-4; clone_size: NA; v_call: TRBV24-1; cdr3_nt: TGTGCCACCAGTGATTCCCCTGAAAACATTCAGTACTTC; cdr3_aa: CATSDSPENIQYF
d_call: NA; j_call: TRBJ2-5; clone_size: NA; v_call: TRBV20-1; cdr3_nt: TGCAGTGCACAAATTCTAGAGACCCAGTACTTC; cdr3_aa: CSAQILETQYF
d_call: TRBD2; j_call: TRBJ2-5; clone_size: NA; v_call: TRBV28; cdr3_nt: TGTGCCAGCAGCGTAATACTTAGCGGGAGGAAAGAGACCCAGTACTTC; cdr3_aa: CASSVILSGRKETQYF
d_call: NA; j_call: TRBJ2-3; clone_size: NA; v_call: TRBV10-3; cdr3_nt: TGTGCCATCAGTGATGAGGTAGCGGATACGCAGTATTTT; cdr3_aa: CAISDEVADTQYF
d_call: NA; j_call: TRBJ1-1; clone_size: NA; v_call: TRBV5-4; cdr3_nt: TGTGCCAGCAGCGGTAAACAGGGAGGGGTCACTGAAGCTTTCTTT; cdr3_aa: CASSGKQGGVTEAFF
d_call: NA; j_call: TRBJ1-2; clone_size: NA; v_call: TRBV7-9; cdr3_nt: TGTGCCAGCAGCTTAGCCACACATGGCTACACCTTC; cdr3_aa: CASSLATHGYTF
d_call: NA; j_call: TRBJ1-1; clone_size: NA; v_call: TRBV6-5; cdr3_nt: TGTGCCAGCAGTACTCACAGGTTTCCGAGCACTGAAGCTTTCTTT; cdr3_aa: CASSTHRFPSTEAFF
d_call: NA; j_call: TRBJ1-3; clone_size: NA; v_call: TRBV6-1; cdr3_nt: TGTGCCAGCAGTGATACCTCAGACTATAGCAACACCATATATTTT; cdr3_aa: CASSDTSDYSNTIYF
d_call: NA; j_call: TRBJ2-7; clone_size: NA; v_call: TRBV18; cdr3_nt: TGTGCCAGCTCACCATTAAATGAGGCCATGGAGCAGTACTTC; cdr3_aa: CASSPLNEAMEQYF
d_call: TRBD1; j_call: TRBJ1-1; clone_size: NA; v_call: TRBV5-1; cdr3_nt: TGCGCCAGCAGCTCGACAGGGGCCACTGAAGCTTTCTTT; cdr3_aa: CASSSTGATEAFF
d_call: NA; j_call: TRBJ2-7; clone_size: NA; v_call: TRBV7-9; cdr3_nt: TGTGCCAGCAGTGGGAGTTTTAACGAGCAGTACTTC; cdr3_aa: CASSGSFNEQYF
d_call: NA; j_call: TRBJ2-3; clone_size: NA; v_call: TRBV21-1; cdr3_nt: TGTGCCAGCAGCAAGGAGTTACCTCCATCCCATTCACTAGCGGGAGGCACAGATACGCAGTATTTT; cdr3_aa: CASSKELPPSHSLAGGTDTQYF
d_call: TRBD1; j_call: TRBJ2-2; clone_size: NA; v_call: TRBV24-1; cdr3_nt: TGTGCCACCAGTGATTTGCTTACATGGGACAGCATCACCGGGGAGCTGTTTTTT; cdr3_aa: CATSDLLTWDSITGELFF
d_call: NA; j_call: TRBJ1-2; clone_size: NA; v_call: TRBV18; cdr3_nt: TGTGCCAGCTCACCCCAGGGCGATGGCTATGGCTACACCTTC; cdr3_aa: CASSPQGDGYGYTF
d_call: NA; j_call: TRBJ1-4; clone_size: NA; v_call: TRBV28; cdr3_nt: TGTGCCAGCAGTCTAGACCGGACAACTAATGAAAAACTGTTTTTT; cdr3_aa: CASSLDRTTNEKLFF
d_call: TRBD1; j_call: TRBJ2-7; clone_size: NA; v_call: TRBV27; cdr3_nt: TGTGCCACCAGGACAGGGGAAACCTACGAGCAGTACTTC; cdr3_aa: CATRTGETYEQYF
d_call: TRBD2; j_call: TRBJ2-7; clone_size: NA; v_call: TRBV5-6; cdr3_nt: TGTGCCAGCAGCCCCGGGACTAGCGACTACGAGCAGTACTTC; cdr3_aa: CASSPGTSDYEQYF
d_call: NA; j_call: TRBJ1-2; clone_size: NA; v_call: TRBV12-3/TRBV12-4; cdr3_nt: TGTGCCAGCTTCTCCGTAGCTGGCTACACCTTC; cdr3_aa: CASFSVAGYTF
d_call: TRBD1; j_call: TRBJ2-3; clone_size: NA; v_call: TRBV7-3; cdr3_nt: TGTGCCAGCAGCCAGAACAGGGGGCGATCCACAGATACGCAGTATTTT; cdr3_aa: CASSQNRGRSTDTQYF
d_call: NA; j_call: TRBJ1-1; clone_size: NA; v_call: TRBV6-5; cdr3_nt: TGTGCCAGCAAAACAGGGTACACTGAAGCTTTCTTT; cdr3_aa: CASKTGYTEAFF
d_call: TRBD1; j_call: TRBJ1-2; clone_size: NA; v_call: TRBV7-8; cdr3_nt: TGTGCCAGCAGCTTATCGACGGGACAGACCAACTATGGCTACACCTTC; cdr3_aa: CASSLSTGQTNYGYTF
d_call: NA; j_call: TRBJ2-2; clone_size: NA; v_call: TRBV3-1/TRBV3-2; cdr3_nt: TGTGCCAGCAGCCCCGAAGCATTAAGGGAGCTGTTTTTT; cdr3_aa: CASSPEALRELFF
d_call: NA; j_call: TRBJ1-2; clone_size: NA; v_call: TRBV10-2; cdr3_nt: TGCGCCAGCAGTGAGTCGGGTAGCGGCTACACCTTC; cdr3_aa: CASSESGSGYTF
d_call: TRBD1; j_call: TRBJ1-6; clone_size: NA; v_call: TRBV18; cdr3_nt: TGTGCCAGCTCACCAGGGACAGGGGAATCACCCCTCCACTTT; cdr3_aa: CASSPGTGESPLHF
d_call: TRBD1; j_call: TRBJ1-2; clone_size: NA; v_call: TRBV7-9; cdr3_nt: TGTGCCAGCAGCTTAAGGGACAGCGCAAGAAACTATGGCTACACCTTC; cdr3_aa: CASSLRDSARNYGYTF
d_call: NA; j_call: TRBJ2-3; clone_size: many; v_call: TRBV14; cdr3_nt: TGTGCCAGCAGCCAAGATACTGCAGGGACTAGCACAGATACGCAGTATTTT; cdr3_aa: CASSQDTAGTSTDTQYF
d_call: TRBD1; j_call: TRBJ2-1; clone_size: NA; v_call: TRBV5-4; cdr3_nt: TGTGCCAGCAGCTTTCCCGGGACAGGGAATGAGCAGTTCTTC; cdr3_aa: CASSFPGTGNEQFF
d_call: TRBD1; j_call: TRBJ2-1; clone_size: NA; v_call: TRBV6-2/TRBV6-3; cdr3_nt: TGTGCCAGCAGTACAGGGGGCGGCTACAATGAGCAGTTCTTC; cdr3_aa: CASSTGGGYNEQFF
d_call: TRBD1; j_call: TRBJ1-2; clone_size: once; v_call: TRBV28; cdr3_nt: TGTGCCAGCAGTCCCCCCGGGACAGTCAACTATGGCTACACCTTC; cdr3_aa: CASSPPGTVNYGYTF
d_call: NA; j_call: TRBJ2-1; clone_size: NA; v_call: TRBV11-2; cdr3_nt: TGTGCCAGCAGTCCCCGGGTAGGAGGGCTTAATGAGCAGTTCTTC; cdr3_aa: CASSPRVGGLNEQFF
d_call: TRBD1; j_call: TRBJ1-1; clone_size: once; v_call: TRBV9; cdr3_nt: TGTGCCAGCAGCGTAGGGATTTCGGGGACAGGGCCTATGAACACTGAAGCTTTCTTT; cdr3_aa: CASSVGISGTGPMNTEAFF
d_call: NA; j_call: TRBJ1-4; clone_size: NA; v_call: TRBV10-3; cdr3_nt: TGTGCCATCAGTGACCCAGGACACGAACCTGAAAAACTGTTTTTT; cdr3_aa: CAISDPGHEPEKLFF
d_call: NA; j_call: TRBJ1-3; clone_size: NA; v_call: TRBV7-6; cdr3_nt: TGTGCCAGCAGCCAAACAAACAGGGTGAACAGTGGAAACACCATATATTTT; cdr3_aa: CASSQTNRVNSGNTIYF
d_call: TRBD2; j_call: TRBJ2-7; clone_size: NA; v_call: TRBV13; cdr3_nt: TGTGCCAGCAGCTCCGAGGGACTAGCGGGTTCCCACGAGCAGTACTTC; cdr3_aa: CASSSEGLAGSHEQYF
d_call: NA; j_call: TRBJ1-1; clone_size: few; v_call: TRBV7-3; cdr3_nt: TGTGCCAGCAGCCAGACAGTGAACACTGAAGCTTTCTTT; cdr3_aa: CASSQTVNTEAFF
d_call: NA; j_call: TRBJ2-7; clone_size: NA; v_call: TRBV29-1; cdr3_nt: TGCAGCGTTGATCTCGGGGCTCGGTTGGGAGGCGATGGCGAGCAGTACTTC; cdr3_aa: CSVDLGARLGGDGEQYF
d_call: NA; j_call: TRBJ1-1; clone_size: NA; v_call: TRBV6-5; cdr3_nt: TGTGCCAGCAAAGAAACAGATGAAGCTTTCTTT; cdr3_aa: CASKETDEAFF
d_call: TRBD1; j_call: TRBJ2-7; clone_size: NA; v_call: TRBV27; cdr3_nt: TGTGCCAGCATGGACAGGGCATTGGGCGAGCAGTACTTC; cdr3_aa: CASMDRALGEQYF
d_call: TRBD1; j_call: TRBJ1-5; clone_size: NA; v_call: TRBV28; cdr3_nt: TGTGCCAGCTCCGACAGGGGGATCCTTTATAGCAATCAGCCCCAGCATTTT; cdr3_aa: CASSDRGILYSNQPQHF
d_call: NA; j_call: TRBJ1-3; clone_size: once; v_call: TRBV6-5; cdr3_nt: TGTGCCTCGCGACTAGACAGCTCTGGAAACACCATATATTTT; cdr3_aa: CASRLDSSGNTIYF
d_call: NA; j_call: TRBJ1-2; clone_size: once; v_call: TRBV30; cdr3_nt: TGTGCCTGGAGCCGAGGGAGCTATGGCTACACCTTC; cdr3_aa: CAWSRGSYGYTF
d_call: NA; j_call: TRBJ2-7; clone_size: NA; v_call: TRBV5-4; cdr3_nt: TGTGCCAGCACCCCGGGTGGCAGGGGTAATTACGAGCAGTACTTC; cdr3_aa: CASTPGGRGNYEQYF
d_call: NA; j_call: TRBJ2-7; clone_size: NA; v_call: TRBV29-1; cdr3_nt: TGCAGCGTTGAGTCGGTTTCCGAGCAGTACTTC; cdr3_aa: CSVESVSEQYF
d_call: TRBD1; j_call: TRBJ2-1; clone_size: NA; v_call: TRBV24-1; cdr3_nt: TGTGCCACCAGTGATTTTGTCGGGACAGACTCCTACAATGAGCAGTTCTTC; cdr3_aa: CATSDFVGTDSYNEQFF
d_call: TRBD2; j_call: TRBJ2-7; clone_size: NA; v_call: TRBV7-9; cdr3_nt: TGTGCCAGCAGCTCAAAACGGACTAGCGGAATATCCTACGAGCAGTACTTC; cdr3_aa: CASSSKRTSGISYEQYF
d_call: TRBD2; j_call: TRBJ2-3; clone_size: once; v_call: TRBV19; cdr3_nt: TGTGCCAGTAGCCCTAGCGGGACAAGCACAGATACGCAGTATTTT; cdr3_aa: CASSPSGTSTDTQYF
d_call: NA; j_call: TRBJ2-7; clone_size: NA; v_call: TRBV15; cdr3_nt: TGTGCCACCAGCAGAGATCGGGTTACTATCAGCTCCTACGAGCAGTACTTC; cdr3_aa: CATSRDRVTISSYEQYF
d_call: TRBD2; j_call: TRBJ2-7; clone_size: NA; v_call: TRBV5-1; cdr3_nt: TGCGCCAGCAGCTTGGCTAGCGGGAGTAGCCGCGAGCAGTACTTC; cdr3_aa: CASSLASGSSREQYF
d_call: NA; j_call: TRBJ2-7; clone_size: NA; v_call: TRBV10-3; cdr3_nt: TGTGCCATCAGTGAGAAGGGAGACGAGCAGTACTTC; cdr3_aa: CAISEKGDEQYF